This entry concerns a single T cell receptor (beta chain). Its antigen is unknown. The sample holds other DNA sequences that translate to the same CDR3. The whole isolated RNA underwent reverse transcription, so sequencing captured expressed TCRB transcripts. This table comes from immunoSEQ multiplex PCR, and its TCRdb copy is limited to in-frame clones, with some not included. The table includes 900,000 or so clones, about 17% detected once. The CDR3 is 15 residues long. Germline CDR1 and CDR2: MNHEY and SVGAGI. V lost 3 bases, J lost 0 bases, and 3 bases stayed unmatched. This record belongs to a study of beta chain features in type 1 diabetes. General observations from the study: Within the patient group, naive, central memory and Treg TCRB repertoires appeared more similar to each other than within healthy donors.

Via the markers CD45RO/CCR7/CD25/CD127/CD95/CD27, stem cell-like memory, regulatory, central memory and naive CD4+ cells were sorted. Sequencing used naive CD4+ T cells from blood. The rearrangement joins TRBV6-5 to TRBJ1-1, with 8 bases lining up with TRBD1. This TCR came from a woman between 18 and 29 years old in good health. DNA for the CDR3: TGTGCCAGCAGTTATACAGGGGGGATGAACACTGAAGCTTTCTTT. Its translation is CASSYTGGMNTEAFF.